These T cell receptor beta chains were read from a single sample in a study of blood T cell repertoires in COVID-19. TCRdb keeps only in-frame clones here, not all; method: immunoSEQ multiplex PCR. The sample contains under 200,000 clones, around 87% of which appear only once. The sample taken for sequencing was peripheral blood. These receptors all come from an elderly woman in a cohort sampled during active or convalescent COVID-19. Each CDR3 is given with its conserved first and last residue. Each record gives: J gene, CDR3 length, clone size, D gene, V gene, CDR3 DNA, CDR3 protein. A D gene is named only where the DNA matches it firmly. Size is omitted from some rows. Given values are once, few, many or a class for expanded clones.

>TRBJ1-1|13|.|TRBD1|TRBV6-5
TGTGCCAGCAGTAGAGGGACAGGGGCGAGGGCTTTCTTT
CASSRGTGARAFF
>TRBJ1-6|16|.|TRBD1|TRBV3-1/TRBV3-2
TGTGCCAGCAGCCCAACACAGGGGGACCGTAATTCACCCCTCCACTTT
CASSPTQGDRNSPLHF
>TRBJ1-1|15|.|TRBD1|TRBV6-5
TGTGCCAGCAGTTACACAACAGGGGGCCGAGGGAAAGCTTTCTTT
CASSYTTGGRGKAFF
>TRBJ2-2|16|.|.|TRBV28
TGTGCCAGCAGTTCGTCCAGGGAAGAACAGACCGGGGAGCTGTTTTTT
CASSSSREEQTGELFF
>TRBJ2-4|16|few|.|TRBV11-2
TGTGCCAGCAGGCCTCGTGGGGCTCTAGCCAAAAACATTCAGTACTTC
CASRPRGALAKNIQYF
>TRBJ2-3|15|.|TRBD1|TRBV3-1/TRBV3-2
TGTGCCAGCAGCTACGGGACAGGGCGCACAGATACGCAGTATTTT
CASSYGTGRTDTQYF
>TRBJ2-5|15|.|.|TRBV6-2/TRBV6-3
TGTGCCAGCAGTCAAGGGACTGCCCGACAAGAGACCCAGTACTTC
CASSQGTARQETQYF
>TRBJ1-6|13|many|.|TRBV30
TGTGCCTGGAGCGAGGGCTCCCGGGCACCCCTCCACTTT
CAWSEGSRAPLHF
>TRBJ2-5|14|.|.|TRBV28
TGTGCCAGCACGGGGTTAGGAGGCTGGGAGACCCAGTACTTC
CASTGLGGWETQYF
>TRBJ2-3|16|.|TRBD2|TRBV5-1
TGCGCCAGCAGCTTTACTAGCGGGATCCGGACAGATACGCAGTATTTT
CASSFTSGIRTDTQYF
>TRBJ1-4|16|.|TRBD1|TRBV4-1
TGCGCCAGCAGCCACTCCGTACAGGGGGTTCGGGAAAAACTGTTTTTT
CASSHSVQGVREKLFF
>TRBJ1-1|12|.|.|TRBV6-5
TGTGCCAGCAGTAGGGGGTTAACTGAAGCTTTCTTT
CASSRGLTEAFF
>TRBJ1-2|14|.|.|TRBV28
TGTGCCAGCAGTTTTCCCTTAGCTGGCTATGGCTACACCTTC
CASSFPLAGYGYTF
>TRBJ2-6|17|.|.|TRBV7-6
TGTGCCAGCAGCTTCCTAGGGGCGCTCTCTGGGGCCAACGTCCTGACTTTC
CASSFLGALSGANVLTF
>TRBJ1-1|17|.|.|TRBV18
TGTGCCAGCTCACCGCTGGTCAGGGCTTACATGAACACTGAAGCTTTCTTT
CASSPLVRAYMNTEAFF
>TRBJ2-3|15|.|.|TRBV27
TGTGCCAGCAGCCCAGTCGGGGGAGGAACAGATACGCAGTATTTT
CASSPVGGGTDTQYF
>TRBJ1-1|10|.|.|TRBV20-1
TGCAGTGCCACGGACACTGAAGCTTTCTTT
CSATDTEAFF
>TRBJ2-1|20|.|TRBD1|TRBV24-1
TGTGCCACCAGTGATTACAGGGGGCTGACCCGGGGGCTGGCCTACAATGAGCAGTTCTTC
CATSDYRGLTRGLAYNEQFF
>TRBJ2-1|14|once|.|TRBV7-9
TGTGCCGCGGCTACCGGGAGCTCCTACAATGAGCAGTTCTTC
CAAATGSSYNEQFF
>TRBJ1-4|15|.|TRBD1|TRBV2
TGTGCCAGCATGGGACAGGGTCTTTATAATGAAAAACTGTTTTTT
CASMGQGLYNEKLFF
>TRBJ2-1|14|.|.|TRBV10-3
TGTGCCATCAGTGCAAAAACAGGGGAGGCTGAGCAGTTCTTC
CAISAKTGEAEQFF
>TRBJ1-1|13|.|.|TRBV30
TGTGCCTCCACCAGGGGAAGTGGCACTGAAGCTTTCTTT
CASTRGSGTEAFF
>TRBJ2-1|17|.|.|TRBV24-1
TGTGCCACCAGTGACCCGATGGGGCAGAGTACCTACAATGAGCAGTTCTTC
CATSDPMGQSTYNEQFF
>TRBJ1-2|13|.|.|TRBV30
TGTGCCTGGAGTATTACAGGGAACTATGGCTACACCTTC
CAWSITGNYGYTF
>TRBJ1-1|14|.|TRBD1|TRBV18
TGTGCCAGCTCAGCGGGACAGTACGACACTGAAGCTTTCTTT
CASSAGQYDTEAFF
>TRBJ1-6|19|.|TRBD1|TRBV20-1
TGCAGTGCTAGTTTTCTGGGACAGGGTTTTCGCTCCTATAATTCACCCCTCCACTTT
CSASFLGQGFRSYNSPLHF
>TRBJ1-1|13|.|TRBD1|TRBV5-1
TGCGCCAGCAGCGGGACAGAGAACACTGAAGCTTTCTTT
CASSGTENTEAFF
>TRBJ1-4|15|.|.|TRBV6-5
TGTGCCAGCAGACCCCAGGACAGACAAAATGAAAAACTGTTTTTT
CASRPQDRQNEKLFF
>TRBJ1-2|13|.|.|TRBV10-3
TGTGCCAACAACCGGGGTCAGGACTATGGCTACACCTTC
CANNRGQDYGYTF
>TRBJ1-1|15|.|.|TRBV4-1
TGCGCCAGCAGCCAACCCACCCTGGCTGGCACTGAAGCTTTCTTT
CASSQPTLAGTEAFF
>TRBJ2-1|14|once|TRBD2|TRBV4-1
TGCGCCAGCAGGGATCAATGGGGGGGGGATGAGCAGTTCTTC
CASRDQWGGDEQFF
>TRBJ2-3|15|.|.|TRBV2
TGTGCCAGCAGTGAAGCGCGGTCCGGGGTAGATACGCAGTATTTT
CASSEARSGVDTQYF
>TRBJ1-1|15|.|.|TRBV5-1
TGCGCCAGCAGCTCCTTGCCTGGAGCGAACACTGAAGCTTTCTTT
CASSSLPGANTEAFF
>TRBJ1-2|14|.|.|TRBV18
TGTGCCAGCTCACCGGGTGCAGGGCCCTATGGCTACACCTTC
CASSPGAGPYGYTF
>TRBJ2-1|15|.|TRBD2|TRBV11-3
TGTGCCAGCAGCTTTCCCCTAGCGGGAGTCAATGAGCAGTTCTTC
CASSFPLAGVNEQFF
>TRBJ2-1|16|.|.|TRBV7-2
TGTGCCAGCAGCTTAGTCACAGGAAGGTCCTACAATGAGCAGTTCTTC
CASSLVTGRSYNEQFF
>TRBJ2-7|13|.|TRBD1|TRBV28
TGTGCCAGCAGCCAAGGGGACAGCTACGAGCAGTACTTC
CASSQGDSYEQYF
>TRBJ1-2|12|few|.|TRBV5-6
TGTGCCAGTTTTGGTTTTGCGTATGGCTACACCTTC
CASFGFAYGYTF
>TRBJ1-5|13|once|.|TRBV27
TGTGCCAGCAGTTTAGGACAGTTCCAGCCCCAGCATTTT
CASSLGQFQPQHF
>TRBJ2-3|15|.|TRBD2|TRBV27
TGTGCCAGCAGTCCTAGCGGGGGGTCCACAGATACGCAGTATTTT
CASSPSGGSTDTQYF
>TRBJ1-3|15|.|.|TRBV24-1
TGTGCCACCATAGGTGGGGCAATGGGAGGAAACACCATATATTTT
CATIGGAMGGNTIYF
>TRBJ1-6|14|.|.|TRBV6-5
TGTGCCAGCAGTTACGGGCAGAAGAATTCACCCCTCCACTTT
CASSYGQKNSPLHF
>TRBJ2-1|15|.|.|TRBV7-9
TGTGCCAGCAGCTTATTTGGGGGGAGGCTCAATGAGCAGTTCTTC
CASSLFGGRLNEQFF
>TRBJ2-5|14|once|.|TRBV11-2
TGTGCCAGCAGCCCGGTACAGGGTGGTGGGACCCAGTACTTC
CASSPVQGGGTQYF
>TRBJ2-5|12|.|.|TRBV6-5
TGTGCCAGCAGTCCCTTACAAGAGACCCAGTACTTC
CASSPLQETQYF
>TRBJ2-4|14|.|TRBD1|TRBV28
TGTGCCAGCAGTTACCCCGGGACAGGGAACATTCAGTACTTC
CASSYPGTGNIQYF
>TRBJ2-3|15|.|.|TRBV7-9
TGTGCCAGCAGCTTGACGGAGATTAGCACAGATACGCAGTATTTT
CASSLTEISTDTQYF
>TRBJ1-6|17|few|TRBD1|TRBV7-9
TGTGCCAGCAGCAAGACCAGGGGGTCGGCGGATAATTCACCCCTCCACTTT
CASSKTRGSADNSPLHF
>TRBJ1-5|13|.|.|TRBV6-4
TGTGCCACCGGACAAAGTTTCAATCAGCCCCAGCATTTT
CATGQSFNQPQHF
>TRBJ2-5|14|few|.|TRBV19
TGTGCCAGTAGTCGGACAACAATGTTGAAGACCCAGTACTTC
CASSRTTMLKTQYF
>TRBJ2-5|18|.|TRBD2|TRBV5-1
TGCGCCAGCAGCTTGGCTACACTAGCGGGAGGACCCCAAGAGACCCAGTACTTC
CASSLATLAGGPQETQYF
>TRBJ2-3|15|.|TRBD2|TRBV5-4
TGTGCCAGCAGCCGTAGCGGGGGCATCACAGATACGCAGTATTTT
CASSRSGGITDTQYF
>TRBJ2-7|12|once|TRBD2|TRBV7-8
TGTGCCAGCAGCCGGGGACTAGCGGGGCAGTACTTC
CASSRGLAGQYF
>TRBJ1-5|16|.|TRBD1|TRBV27
TGTGCCAGCAGTCCCTCCCGGACAGGTCGAAATCAGCCCCAGCATTTT
CASSPSRTGRNQPQHF
>TRBJ2-7|19|.|TRBD2|TRBV19
TGTGCCAGTAGTATAGATCTTCCTAGCGGGGGGGCCTATAACGACGAGCAGTACTTC
CASSIDLPSGGAYNDEQYF
>TRBJ1-3|12|.|.|TRBV30
TGTGCCTGGACGGCAGGAAGAAACACCATATATTTT
CAWTAGRNTIYF
>TRBJ1-1|13|.|.|TRBV10-2
TGCGCCAGAAGTTGGCAGGAATACACTGAAGCTTTCTTT
CARSWQEYTEAFF
>TRBJ2-3|15|.|.|TRBV7-2
TGTGCCAGCAGCTTAGCAGCTTTCGGCACAGATACGCAGTATTTT
CASSLAAFGTDTQYF
>TRBJ2-1|17|.|TRBD2|TRBV10-3
TGTGCCATCAGTGGACAGGGTTCTAGCGGGGGTCCCAATGAGCAGTTCTTC
CAISGQGSSGGPNEQFF